One sample yielded the 17 T cell receptor beta chains listed below, sequenced in a study of blood T cell repertoires in COVID-19. This table comes from immunoSEQ multiplex PCR, and its TCRdb copy is limited to in-frame clones, with some not included. The sample lists some 300,000 clones; approximately 88% were seen once. Specimen: peripheral blood. These receptors were taken from a woman aged 30 to 39 who had recovered from COVID-19.

V and J are TRBV2 and TRBJ1-5, with 7 bases matching TRBD1. V gave up 3 bases and J gave up 3 bases; unmatched junction bases: 5. Germline V gene sequence: CDR1 SNHLY, CDR2 FYNNEI. This CDR3 contains 15 residues. The CDR3 DNA is TGTGCCAGCAGTGAGATGGGACAGAACAATCAGCCCCAGCATTTT. As protein: CASSEMGQNNQPQHF.

The V and J genes are TRBV15 and TRBJ2-7; the match to TRBD2 covers 7 bases. The ends lost 5 bases at V and 2 bases at J; junction bases unmatched: 9. The CDR3 totals 15 residues. CDR1 is LNHNV and CDR2 is YYDKDF in the germline V gene (reference sequence). The CDR3: CATSGSSGKTYEQYF. For the CDR3, the DNA is TGTGCCACCAGCGGATCCAGCGGGAAAACCTACGAGCAGTACTTC.

The CDR3 here is CASRLAPADTQYF. The CDR3 DNA reads TGTGCCAGCAGACTAGCCCCAGCAGATACGCAGTATTTT. The chain employs TRBV28 and TRBJ2-3, with a weak D call TRBD2 (6 bases). V lost 6 bases and J 4 bases, leaving 11 bases between the germline ends. The CDR3 sequence is 13 residues long. CDR1 is MDHEN, CDR2 SYDVKM, per germline.

The rearrangement joins TRBV28 to TRBJ2-5; a possible D gene is TRBD2 (6 bases). V lost 2 bases to trimming and J lost 3 bases, with 13 bases between them. CDR3 length: 15 residues. CDR1 is MDHEN, CDR2 SYDVKM, per germline. The CDR3 DNA sequence: TGTGCCAGCAGTTTAGCCAGGAGGGCAAAAGAGACCCAGTACTTC. It codes for CASSLARRAKETQYF.

This clone was picked up a small number of times. The rearrangement uses TRBV2 and TRBJ1-6; 9 nucleotides align to TRBD1. The CDR3 sequence is 13 residues long. CDR1 and CDR2 (germline): SNHLY, FYNNEI. V dropped 10 bases and J dropped 9; count of bases not matched to a gene: 7. CDR3 in amino acids: CATRDREVSPLHF. The CDR3 DNA reads TGTGCCACCAGGGACAGGGAAGTTTCACCCCTCCACTTT.

This clone has more than one count but fewer than ten. The rearrangement joins TRBV4-3 to TRBJ2-7; the D is unclear. The length of the CDR3 is 15 residues. CDR1 and CDR2 from the germline V gene are LGHNA and YSLEER. V was shortened by 5 bases and J by 7 bases, with 21 bases between the two germline ends. CDR3 protein: CASSSSQSSLREQYF. The CDR3 DNA reads TGCGCCAGCAGCAGTAGCCAATCATCCCTACGGGAGCAGTACTTC.

Worth noting for this clone: Compared with germline, one end of the junction differs, possibly owing to a read error. The rearrangement links TRBV7-6 to TRBJ1-1; D unclear. The CDR3 sequence is 13 residues long. The germline CDR1 and CDR2 sequences are SGHVS and FNYEAQ. CDR3 nucleotides: TGTGCCAGCAGCCTAGCACGAGGAAGTGAAGCTTTCTTT. Residues: CASSLARGSEAFF.

The V call is TRBV4-2, the J call TRBJ2-6, with 8 bases aligning to TRBD1. Germline CDR1 and CDR2: LGHNA and YNFKEQ. J lost 0 bases, V lost 3 bases, and 4 bases had no gene match. This CDR3 is 17 amino acids long. The CDR3: CASSQTGVHSGANVLTF. CDR3 nucleotides: TGTGCCAGCAGCCAGACAGGGGTCCACTCTGGGGCCAACGTCCTGACTTTC.

V and J are TRBV5-1 and TRBJ1-3, with D maybe TRBD1 (6 bases). Trimming took off 0 bases at V and 0 bases at J, with 16 bases between the two ends. The length of the CDR3 is 18 residues. CDR1 SGHRS and CDR2 YFSETQ come from the germline V gene. The CDR3 DNA is TGCGCCAGCAGCTTGGCGTCAGGGGTTCCCCTCTCTGGAAACACCATATATTTT. This translates into CASSLASGVPLSGNTIYF. Combining the CDR3 with reference TRBV5-1 and TRBJ1-3 gives the whole variable domain KAGVTQTPRYLIKTRGQQVTLSCSPISGHRSVSWYQQTPGQGLQFLFEYFSETQRNKGNFPGRFSGRQFSNSRSEMNVSTLELGDSALYLCASSLASGVPLSGNTIYFGEGSWLTVV.

The V and J genes are TRBV6-4 and TRBJ2-3, with TRBD1 as a possible D gene (5 bases). From germline, CDR1 is MRHNA and CDR2 SNTAGT. The V end was cut by 3 bases, the J end by 7 bases, with 11 bases between. This CDR3 is built from 13 residues. The CDR3: CASSDGRANTQYF. CDR3 DNA: TGTGCCAGCAGTGATGGCAGGGCTAATACGCAGTATTTT.

The V and J genes are TRBV9 and TRBJ1-1; D uncertain. V shed 0 bases and J shed 0 bases, with 9 bases lying between them. Germline assignment: CDR1 SGDLS and CDR2 YYNGEE. The CDR3 totals 15 residues. CDR3 protein: CASSVASGMNTEAFF. As DNA, the CDR3 is TGTGCCAGCAGCGTAGCCTCGGGGATGAACACTGAAGCTTTCTTT. Full variable domain (missing parts from reference TRBV9 and TRBJ1-1): DSGVTQTPKHLITATGQRVTLRCSPRSGDLSVYWYQQSLDQGLQFLIQYYNGEERAKGNILERFSAQQFPDLHSELNLSSLELGDSALYFCASSVASGMNTEAFFGQGTRLTVV.

The chain combines TRBV5-4 with TRBJ2-7; D is perhaps TRBD1 (6 bases). CDR1 SGHNT and CDR2 YYREEE come from the germline V gene (reference sequence). Trimming took 3 bases from V and 7 from J, leaving 14 bases between them. The CDR3 extends over 13 amino acids. The CDR3 sequence is CASSSTGMREQYF. The CDR3 coding sequence is TGTGCCAGCAGCTCCACAGGGATGAGGGAGCAGTACTTC.

The chain combines TRBV6-5 with TRBJ1-6, with 9 bases identical to TRBD1. CDR3 length equals 13 residues. Per germline, CDR1 MNHEY and CDR2 SVGAGI. V lost 6 bases and J lost 6; bases outside the gene matches: 0. CDR3 protein: CASRQGANSPLHF. The DNA of the CDR3 is TGTGCCAGCAGACAGGGGGCTAATTCACCCCTCCACTTT.

CDR3 in DNA: TGCAGTGCTAGTCCCAGGAACACCGGGGAGCTGTTTTTT. The encoded protein is CSASPRNTGELFF. This rearrangement joins TRBV20-1 to TRBJ2-2; D is ambiguous. Germline CDR1 is DFQATT and CDR2 is SNEGSKA (reference sequence). The CDR3 consists of 13 residues. Trimming cost V 3 bases and J 1 base, with 6 bases left between them.

Details on this clone: This CDR3 is also generated by other DNA sequences in the sample. The V call is TRBV9, the J call TRBJ1-1, with a tentative D call TRBD1 (5 bases). CDR1 is SGDLS and CDR2 is YYNGEE in the germline V gene. V gave up 0 bases and J gave up 1 base, with 7 bases separating them. This CDR3 is 14 amino acids long. CDR3 loop: CASSVVGGNTEAFF. CDR3 nucleotides: TGTGCCAGCAGCGTAGTGGGGGGGAACACTGAAGCTTTCTTT. Variable domain in full (rest from reference TRBV9 and TRBJ1-1): DSGVTQTPKHLITATGQRVTLRCSPRSGDLSVYWYQQSLDQGLQFLIQYYNGEERAKGNILERFSAQQFPDLHSELNLSSLELGDSALYFCASSVVGGNTEAFFGQGTRLTVV.

This chain connects TRBV7-2 to TRBJ1-2, with D perhaps TRBD1 (5 bases). Germline lookup yields CDR1 SGHTA and CDR2 FQGNSA. Trimming removed 0 bases from V and 5 bases from J, with 10 bases in between. This CDR3 spans 14 amino acids. This chain's CDR3 is CASSLALKGYGYTF. For the CDR3, the DNA is TGTGCCAGCAGCTTAGCGTTAAAGGGGTATGGCTACACCTTC.

The chain carries TRBV6-5 and TRBJ2-3; 11 bases align to TRBD1. This CDR3 has 15 residues. Germline CDR1 is MNHEY and CDR2 is SVGAGI. The junction had 4 bases not matched to a gene; V was cut back by 5 bases and J by 3 bases. Written as DNA, the CDR3 is TGTGCCAGCAGTCTGGACAGGGGGCGTACAGATACGCAGTATTTT. This translates into CASSLDRGRTDTQYF.